This is a list of T cell receptor beta chains from one sample in a study of CD8+CD57+ T cells in acquired aplastic anemia. TCRdb recomputed calls from the reads with MiXCR, one row per CDR3 protein. This table has 250,000 to 300,000 distinct CDR3 sequences, 56% appearing once. Material for sequencing was sorted CD4+, CD8+, or CD8+CD57+ T cells (not recorded which) from PBMCs. The receptors originated from a human donor with severe aplastic anemia or a healthy control (not recorded which). The CDR3 runs from the conserved cysteine through the conserved F or W. Each record gives: V gene, J gene, CDR3 protein.

>TRBV20-1|TRBJ1-1
CSALQFGTEAFF
>TRBV5-1|TRBJ2-3
CASSLAASGGESTDTQYF
>TRBV12-5|TRBJ1-6
CASGLGQASSYNSPLHF
>TRBV7-2|TRBJ1-1
CASSSMTQNSEAFF
>TRBV2|TRBJ1-1
CASTQITANTEAFF
>TRBV29-1|TRBJ1-4
CSVVTGSGEKLFF
>TRBV12-3/TRBV12-4|TRBJ2-1
CASSRNVGGGEQFF
>TRBV6-1|TRBJ2-1
CASSEAPGTSVEQFF
>TRBV15|TRBJ2-1
CATSRDRTNEQFF
>TRBV7-8|TRBJ1-2
CASSLGWTGALRGGYTF
>TRBV7-6|TRBJ2-7
CASRYDRAGEQYF
>TRBV7-3|TRBJ2-3
CASTPGTSTDTQYF
>TRBV3-1|TRBJ1-6
CASSARTGGLFWSPLHF
>TRBV20-1|TRBJ2-3
CSAKRADTQYF
>TRBV29-1|TRBJ1-1
CSVLDSRTEASF
>TRBV18|TRBJ2-5
CASSPLAGDLQETQYF
>TRBV18|TRBJ2-5
CASSPMGQSQETQYF
>TRBV2|TRBJ2-5
CASSEGWQGGQETQYF
>TRBV5-1|TRBJ2-1
CASSLGRNEQFF
>TRBV9|TRBJ1-5
CASTVGTGDSNQPQHF
>TRBV10-1|TRBJ2-7
CASRGHRRTYEQYF
>TRBV7-8|TRBJ1-1
CASSLAGAGTEAFF
>TRBV20-1|TRBJ2-3
CSASSNTDTQYF
>TRBV7-8|TRBJ2-7
CASSLGGSTGQYF
>TRBV7-9|TRBJ2-5
CASSLGGFPETQYF
>TRBV7-2|TRBJ2-1
CASSFPRTSGGDNEQFF
>TRBV24-1|TRBJ1-2
CATSDPGQNYGYTF
>TRBV6-4|TRBJ2-5
CASSDSTSVFETQYF
>TRBV19|TRBJ2-3
CASSKNAGTQGTSTDTQYF
>TRBV2|TRBJ1-2
CASRDPSSSYGYTF
>TRBV10-2|TRBJ1-2
CASSDRGSGNYSYTF
>TRBV12-3/TRBV12-4|TRBJ1-4
CASSSGTKNEKLFF
>TRBV7-9|TRBJ2-4
CASSLGLGWGKDKNIQYF
>TRBV20-1|TRBJ2-1
CSGVSAYNEQFF
>TRBV20-1|TRBJ2-1
CSVGLAGGYNEQFF
>TRBV5-1|TRBJ2-7
CASSLDPGLSYEQYF
>TRBV6-5|TRBJ2-7
CASSYIPTDAYEQYF
>TRBV5-1|TRBJ1-6
CASSLDLGASSPLHF
>TRBV10-1|TRBJ2-6
CASSPGGGHSSGANVLTF
>TRBV19|TRBJ2-2
CASSTGTGKAGELFF
>TRBV7-3|TRBJ2-7
CASSREGAYEQYF
>TRBV24-1|TRBJ2-2
CATSDHPTQGTGELFF
>TRBV9|TRBJ2-2
CAGGTDGTGELFF
>TRBV24-1|TRBJ1-5
CATSGQGYYQPQHF
>TRBV20-1|TRBJ1-2
CSARGYSGSYGYTF
>TRBV2|TRBJ1-5
CASSEGNQPQHF
>TRBV6-6|TRBJ1-3
CASSPQDGRSGNTIYF
>TRBV29-1|TRBJ1-5
CSVGASDQPQHF
>TRBV29-1|TRBJ1-1
CSSPTDQTEAFF
>TRBV2|TRBJ2-7
CASSDQPPGGEQYF
>TRBV7-3|TRBJ2-2
CASSLTAARAGELFF
>TRBV7-2|TRBJ2-5
CASSLGRRLAGGLQTQYF
>TRBV2|TRBJ2-7
CASTRDRGYEQYF
>TRBV30|TRBJ1-5
CAWSPETGRSNQPQHF
>TRBV12-3/TRBV12-4|TRBJ1-5
CASSFHQPQHF
>TRBV7-9|.
CASRLGTYYEQYF
>TRBV20-1|TRBJ2-7
CSASIAGEREQYF
>TRBV5-8|TRBJ2-1
CASSSGLAGGQYNEQFF
>TRBV7-9|TRBJ2-3
CASEGRGADTQYF